This entry features one T cell receptor beta chain sequence. Its antigen is unidentified. This entry belongs to a study of T cells after yellow fever vaccination. Study-level results: Just a small share of clonotypes turned up in the CD4 compartment as well as the CD8 compartment.

TCRdb used MiXCR to reprocess the 5' RACE reads, holding one entry per CDR3 protein. The sample lists 450,000 to 650,000 distinct CDR3 sequences, 21% occurring once. The sample in question was PBMCs, obtained 21 days after the first yellow fever vaccination. The clonotype comes from a man aged 18 to 30 who received the YFV17D yellow fever vaccine.

This CDR3 reads CASGLPSRHEQYF. CDR3 nucleotide sequence: TGTGCTAGTGGTTTGCCAAGTCGACACGAGCAGTACTTC. The chain has TRBV12-5 and TRBJ2-7; D is uncertain. Germline V gene sequence: CDR1 LGHNT, CDR2 FRNRAP. This CDR3 has 13 residues. V lost 2 bases and J 5 bases, leaving 10 bases between the germline ends.